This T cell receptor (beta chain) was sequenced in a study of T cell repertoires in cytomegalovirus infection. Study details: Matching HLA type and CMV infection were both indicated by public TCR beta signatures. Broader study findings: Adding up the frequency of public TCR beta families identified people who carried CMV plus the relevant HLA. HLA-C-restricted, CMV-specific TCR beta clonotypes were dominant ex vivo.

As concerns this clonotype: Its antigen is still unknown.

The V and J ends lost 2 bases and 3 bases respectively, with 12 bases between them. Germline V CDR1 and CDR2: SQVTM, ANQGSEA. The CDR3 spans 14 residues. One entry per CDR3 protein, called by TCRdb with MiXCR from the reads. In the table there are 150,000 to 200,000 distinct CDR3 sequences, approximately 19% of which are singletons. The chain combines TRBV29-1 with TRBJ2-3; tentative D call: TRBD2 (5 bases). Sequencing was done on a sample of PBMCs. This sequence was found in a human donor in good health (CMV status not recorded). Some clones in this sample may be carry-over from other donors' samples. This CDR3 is CSVEPRTGTDTQYF. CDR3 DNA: TGCAGCGTTGAACCACGGACTGGAACAGATACGCAGTATTTT.